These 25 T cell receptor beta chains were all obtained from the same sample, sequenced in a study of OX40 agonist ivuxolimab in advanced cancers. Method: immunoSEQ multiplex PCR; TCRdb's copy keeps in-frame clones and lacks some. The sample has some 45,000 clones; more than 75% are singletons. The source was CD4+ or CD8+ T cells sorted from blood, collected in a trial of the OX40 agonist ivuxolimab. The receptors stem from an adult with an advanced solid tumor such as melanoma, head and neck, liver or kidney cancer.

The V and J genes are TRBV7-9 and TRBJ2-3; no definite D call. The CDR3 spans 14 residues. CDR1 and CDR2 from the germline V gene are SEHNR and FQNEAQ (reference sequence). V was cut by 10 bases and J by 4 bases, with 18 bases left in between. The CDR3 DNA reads TGTGCCACCGAATTGGGCGGAACGGCAGATACGCAGTATTTT. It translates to CATELGGTADTQYF.

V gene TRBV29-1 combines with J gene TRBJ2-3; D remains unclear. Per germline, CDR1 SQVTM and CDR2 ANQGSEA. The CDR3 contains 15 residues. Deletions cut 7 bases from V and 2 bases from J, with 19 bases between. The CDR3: CSALELLYVTDTQYF. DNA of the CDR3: TGCAGCGCTTTGGAACTCCTTTACGTCACAGATACGCAGTATTTT.

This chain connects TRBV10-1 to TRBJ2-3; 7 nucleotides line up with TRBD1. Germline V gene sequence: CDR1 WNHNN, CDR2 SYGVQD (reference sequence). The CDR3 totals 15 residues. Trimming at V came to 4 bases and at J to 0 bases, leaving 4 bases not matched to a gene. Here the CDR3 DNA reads TGCGCCAGCAGTGCCGGGACAGAGAGCACAGATACGCAGTATTTT. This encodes CASSAGTESTDTQYF.

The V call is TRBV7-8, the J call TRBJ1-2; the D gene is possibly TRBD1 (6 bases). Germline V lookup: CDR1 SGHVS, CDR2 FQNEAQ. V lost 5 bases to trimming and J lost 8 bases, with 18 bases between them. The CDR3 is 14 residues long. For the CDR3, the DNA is TGTGCCAGCAGCGGCCTCCAGGGGATTCGCGGCTACACCTTC. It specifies CASSGLQGIRGYTF.

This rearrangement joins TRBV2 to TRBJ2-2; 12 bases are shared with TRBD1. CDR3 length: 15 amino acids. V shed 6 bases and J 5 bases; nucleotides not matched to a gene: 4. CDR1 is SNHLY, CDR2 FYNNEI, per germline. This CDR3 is CASRRDRGRTGELFF. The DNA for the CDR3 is TGTGCCAGCAGGCGGGACAGGGGGCGAACCGGGGAGCTGTTTTTT.

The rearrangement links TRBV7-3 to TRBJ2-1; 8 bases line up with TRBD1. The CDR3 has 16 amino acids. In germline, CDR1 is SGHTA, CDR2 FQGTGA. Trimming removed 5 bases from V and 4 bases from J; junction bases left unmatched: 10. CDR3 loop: CASSLLGQGPYNEQFF. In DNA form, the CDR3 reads TGTGCCAGCAGCCTATTAGGACAGGGTCCTTACAATGAGCAGTTCTTC.

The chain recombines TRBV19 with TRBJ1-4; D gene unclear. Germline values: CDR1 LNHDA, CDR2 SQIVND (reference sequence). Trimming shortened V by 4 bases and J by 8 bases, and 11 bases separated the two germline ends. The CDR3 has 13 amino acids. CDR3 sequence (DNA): TGTGCCAGTAGTAGGACCGGCGGGGAAAAACTGTTTTTT. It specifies CASSRTGGEKLFF.

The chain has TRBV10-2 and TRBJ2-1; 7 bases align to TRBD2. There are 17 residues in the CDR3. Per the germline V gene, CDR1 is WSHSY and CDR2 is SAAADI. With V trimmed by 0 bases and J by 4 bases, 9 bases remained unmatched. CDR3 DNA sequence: TGCGCCAGCAGTGAGTCGATAGGACTAGGAGGTTACAATGAGCAGTTCTTC. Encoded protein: CASSESIGLGGYNEQFF.

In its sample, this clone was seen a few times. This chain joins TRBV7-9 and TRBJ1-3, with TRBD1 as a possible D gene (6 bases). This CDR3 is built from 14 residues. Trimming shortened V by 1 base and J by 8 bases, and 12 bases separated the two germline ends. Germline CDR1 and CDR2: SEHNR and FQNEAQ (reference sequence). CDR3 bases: TGTGCCAGCAGCTTAGGTCAGGGGCAGGACACCATATATTTT. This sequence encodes CASSLGQGQDTIYF.

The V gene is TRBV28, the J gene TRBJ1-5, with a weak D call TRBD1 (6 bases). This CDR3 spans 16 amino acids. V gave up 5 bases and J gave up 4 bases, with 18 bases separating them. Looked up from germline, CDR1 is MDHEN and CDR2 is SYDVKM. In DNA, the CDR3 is TGTGCCAGCAGTCCTTATGGGGGGGGACAAAATCAGCCCCAGCATTTT. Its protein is CASSPYGGGQNQPQHF.

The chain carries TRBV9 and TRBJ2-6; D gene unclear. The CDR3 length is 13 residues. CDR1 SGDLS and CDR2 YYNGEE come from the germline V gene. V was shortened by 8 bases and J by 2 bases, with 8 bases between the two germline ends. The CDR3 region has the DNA TGTGCCAGTTCTATCCCTGGGGCCAACGTCCTGACTTTC. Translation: CASSIPGANVLTF. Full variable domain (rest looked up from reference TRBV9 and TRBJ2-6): DSGVTQTPKHLITATGQRVTLRCSPRSGDLSVYWYQQSLDQGLQFLIQYYNGEERAKGNILERFSAQQFPDLHSELNLSSLELGDSALYFCASSIPGANVLTFGAGSRLTVL.

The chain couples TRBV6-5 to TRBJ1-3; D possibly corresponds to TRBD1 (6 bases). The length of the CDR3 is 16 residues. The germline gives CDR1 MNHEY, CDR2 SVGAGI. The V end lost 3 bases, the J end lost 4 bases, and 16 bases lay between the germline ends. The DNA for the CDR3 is TGTGCCAGCAGTTATGCCGGGGGGGGGCCAGGAAACACCATATATTTT. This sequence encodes CASSYAGGGPGNTIYF.

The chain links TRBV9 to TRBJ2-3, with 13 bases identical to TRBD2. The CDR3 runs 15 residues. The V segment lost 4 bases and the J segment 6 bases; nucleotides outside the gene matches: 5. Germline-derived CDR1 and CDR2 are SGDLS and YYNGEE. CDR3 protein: CASSPTSGGMDTQYF. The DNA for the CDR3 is TGTGCCAGCAGCCCGACTAGCGGGGGGATGGATACGCAGTATTTT. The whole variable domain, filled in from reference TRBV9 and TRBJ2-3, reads DSGVTQTPKHLITATGQRVTLRCSPRSGDLSVYWYQQSLDQGLQFLIQYYNGEERAKGNILERFSAQQFPDLHSELNLSSLELGDSALYFCASSPTSGGMDTQYFGPGTRLTVL.

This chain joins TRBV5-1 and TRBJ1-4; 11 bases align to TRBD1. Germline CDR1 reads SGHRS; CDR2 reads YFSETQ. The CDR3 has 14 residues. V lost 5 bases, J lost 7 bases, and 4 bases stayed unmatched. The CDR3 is CASRAGTGGEKLFF. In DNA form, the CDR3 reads TGCGCCAGCAGGGCCGGGACAGGGGGTGAAAAACTGTTTTTT.

This CDR3 is CASSFAGLAGGPTDTQYF. In nucleotides, the CDR3 is TGTGCCAGCAGTTTTGCGGGACTAGCGGGGGGGCCGACAGATACGCAGTATTTT. The V and J genes are TRBV28 and TRBJ2-3; 16 bases match TRBD2. The CDR3 has 18 residues. Germline trimming cut 3 bases from V and 3 bases from J; bases unmatched to any gene: 6. The germline V gene encodes CDR1 MDHEN and CDR2 SYDVKM.

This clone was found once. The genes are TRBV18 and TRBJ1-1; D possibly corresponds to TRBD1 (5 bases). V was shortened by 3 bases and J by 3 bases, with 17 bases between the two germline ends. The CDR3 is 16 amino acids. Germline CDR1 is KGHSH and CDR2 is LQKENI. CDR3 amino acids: CASSPKVDRSYTEAFF. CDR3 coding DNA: TGTGCCAGCTCACCGAAAGTCGACAGATCCTACACTGAAGCTTTCTTT. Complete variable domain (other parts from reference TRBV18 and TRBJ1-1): NAGVMQNPRHLVRRRGQEARLRCSPMKGHSHVYWYRQLPEEGLKFMVYLQKENIIDESGMPKERFSAEFPKEGPSILRIQQVVRGDSAAYFCASSPKVDRSYTEAFFGQGTRLTVV.

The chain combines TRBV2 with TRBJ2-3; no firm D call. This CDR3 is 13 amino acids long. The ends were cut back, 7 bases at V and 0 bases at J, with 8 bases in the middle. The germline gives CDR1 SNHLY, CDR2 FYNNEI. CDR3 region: CASNGRSTDTQYF. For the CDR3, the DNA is TGTGCCAGCAACGGGCGTAGCACAGATACGCAGTATTTT.

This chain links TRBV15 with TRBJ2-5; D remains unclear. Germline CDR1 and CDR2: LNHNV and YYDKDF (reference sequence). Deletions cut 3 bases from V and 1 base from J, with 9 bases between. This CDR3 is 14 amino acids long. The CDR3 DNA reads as TGTGCCACCAGCAGCCTTACCTTCCAAGAGACCCAGTACTTC. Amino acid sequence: CATSSLTFQETQYF.

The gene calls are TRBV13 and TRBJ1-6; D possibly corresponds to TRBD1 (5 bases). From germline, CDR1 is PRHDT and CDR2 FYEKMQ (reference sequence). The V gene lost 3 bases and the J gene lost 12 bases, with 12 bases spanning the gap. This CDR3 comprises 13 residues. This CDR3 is CASSLPPGEPLHF. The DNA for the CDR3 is TGTGCCAGCAGCTTGCCCCCGGGGGAACCCCTCCACTTT.

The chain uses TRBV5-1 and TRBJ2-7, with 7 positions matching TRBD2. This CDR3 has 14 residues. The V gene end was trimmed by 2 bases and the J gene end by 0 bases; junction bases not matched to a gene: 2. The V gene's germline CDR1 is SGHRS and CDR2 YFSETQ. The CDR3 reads CASSLGGGSYEQYF. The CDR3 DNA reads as TGCGCCAGCAGCTTAGGCGGGGGCTCCTACGAGCAGTACTTC.

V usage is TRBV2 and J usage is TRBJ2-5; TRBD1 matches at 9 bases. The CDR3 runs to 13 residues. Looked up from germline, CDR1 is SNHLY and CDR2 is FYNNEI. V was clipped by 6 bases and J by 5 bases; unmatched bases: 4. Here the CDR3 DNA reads TGTGCCAGCAGGACAGGGGGGGGGGAGACCCAGTACTTC. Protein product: CASRTGGGETQYF.

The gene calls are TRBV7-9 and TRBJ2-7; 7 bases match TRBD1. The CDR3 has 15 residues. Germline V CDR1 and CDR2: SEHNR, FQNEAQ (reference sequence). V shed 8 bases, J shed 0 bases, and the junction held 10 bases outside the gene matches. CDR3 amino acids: CASSTLGTDSYEQYF. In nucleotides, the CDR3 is TGTGCCAGCTCTACATTAGGGACAGACTCCTACGAGCAGTACTTC.

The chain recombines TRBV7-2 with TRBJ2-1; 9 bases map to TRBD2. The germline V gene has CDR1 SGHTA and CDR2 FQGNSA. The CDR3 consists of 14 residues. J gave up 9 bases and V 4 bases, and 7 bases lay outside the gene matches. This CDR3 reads CASSSPGLAAEQFF. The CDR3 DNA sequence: TGTGCCAGCAGCTCTCCGGGACTAGCTGCTGAGCAGTTCTTC.

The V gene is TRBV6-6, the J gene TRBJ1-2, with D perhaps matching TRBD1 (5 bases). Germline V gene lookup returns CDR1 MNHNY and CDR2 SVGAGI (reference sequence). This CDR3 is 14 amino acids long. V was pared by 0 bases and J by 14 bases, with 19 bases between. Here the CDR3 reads CASSYSGDVLRKTF. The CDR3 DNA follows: TGTGCCAGCAGTTACTCGGGGGACGTACTCAGGAAGACCTTC.

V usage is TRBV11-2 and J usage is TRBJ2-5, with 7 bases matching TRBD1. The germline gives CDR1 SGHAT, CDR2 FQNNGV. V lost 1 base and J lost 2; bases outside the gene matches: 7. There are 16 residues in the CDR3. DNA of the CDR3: TGTGCCAGCAGCTTAGGCCGCAGGGGGAATCAAGAGACCCAGTACTTC. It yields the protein CASSLGRRGNQETQYF. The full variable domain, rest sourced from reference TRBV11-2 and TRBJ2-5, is EAGVAQSPRYKIIEKRQSVAFWCNPISGHATLYWYQQILGQGPKLLIQFQNNGVVDDSQLPKDRFSAERLKGVDSTLKIQPAKLEDSAVYLCASSLGRRGNQETQYFGPGTRLLVL.